This T cell receptor (beta chain) appears in the sequencing data of a study of blood T cell repertoires in COVID-19. Study context: There were acute and convalescent COVID-19 samples, and they came from the United States, Italy and Spain. In each case, the material was cDNA or gDNA derived from T cells, B-cell-depleted T cells, or PBMCs.

V lost 3 bases and J lost 8, with 11 bases in between. Germline V gene sequence: CDR1 SGHVS, CDR2 FQNEAQ. This CDR3 region has 13 residues. In the original analysis: Amplifying reference gene primers gave estimates of nucleated cell counts. Assay used: immunoSEQ multiplex PCR; TCRdb lists only in-frame clones, some missing. V and J calls and clone size come straight from that table; D and trimming were deduced from the DNA. The repertoire consists of fewer than 120,000 clones, with 60% to 80% occurring once and the leading ten covering 16%. The V gene is TRBV7-8, the J gene TRBJ2-1, with TRBD1 as a possible D gene (5 bases). The sequence was collected from a woman older than 75 with active or convalescent COVID-19. Sequences were obtained from peripheral blood. This CDR3 reads CASSLGLGDEQFF. DNA of the CDR3: TGTGCCAGCAGCTTGGGGCTAGGCGATGAGCAGTTCTTC.